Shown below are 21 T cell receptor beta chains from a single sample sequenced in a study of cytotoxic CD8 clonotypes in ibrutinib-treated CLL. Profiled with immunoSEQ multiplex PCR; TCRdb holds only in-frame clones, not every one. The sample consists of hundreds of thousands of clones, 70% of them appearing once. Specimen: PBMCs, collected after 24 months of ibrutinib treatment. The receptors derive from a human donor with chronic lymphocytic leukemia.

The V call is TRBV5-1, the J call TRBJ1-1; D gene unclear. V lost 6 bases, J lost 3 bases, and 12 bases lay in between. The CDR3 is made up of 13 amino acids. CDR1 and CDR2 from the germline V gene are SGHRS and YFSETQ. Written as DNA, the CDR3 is TGCGCCAGCACCCCCCCAACGGACACTGAAGCTTTCTTT. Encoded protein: CASTPPTDTEAFF. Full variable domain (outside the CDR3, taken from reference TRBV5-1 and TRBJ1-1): KAGVTQTPRYLIKTRGQQVTLSCSPISGHRSVSWYQQTPGQGLQFLFEYFSETQRNKGNFPGRFSGRQFSNSRSEMNVSTLELGDSALYLCASTPPTDTEAFFGQGTRLTVV.

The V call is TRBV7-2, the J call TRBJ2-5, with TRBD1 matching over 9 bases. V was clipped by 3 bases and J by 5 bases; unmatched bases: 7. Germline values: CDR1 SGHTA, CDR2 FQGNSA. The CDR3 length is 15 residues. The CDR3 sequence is CASSLGQGGIETQYF. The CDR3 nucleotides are TGTGCCAGCAGCTTGGGACAGGGAGGAATTGAGACCCAGTACTTC. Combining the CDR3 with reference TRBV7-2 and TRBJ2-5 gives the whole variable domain GAGVSQSPSNKVTEKGKDVELRCDPISGHTALYWYRQSLGQGLEFLIYFQGNSAPDKSGLPSDRFSAERTGGSVSTLTIQRTQQEDSAVYLCASSLGQGGIETQYFGPGTRLLVL.

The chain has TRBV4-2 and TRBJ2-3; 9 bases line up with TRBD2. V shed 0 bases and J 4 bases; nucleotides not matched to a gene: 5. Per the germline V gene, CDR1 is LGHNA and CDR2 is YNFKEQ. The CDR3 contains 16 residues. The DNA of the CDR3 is TGTGCCAGCAGCCAAGATAGCGGGAGAGCCGCAGATACGCAGTATTTT. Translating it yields CASSQDSGRAADTQYF.

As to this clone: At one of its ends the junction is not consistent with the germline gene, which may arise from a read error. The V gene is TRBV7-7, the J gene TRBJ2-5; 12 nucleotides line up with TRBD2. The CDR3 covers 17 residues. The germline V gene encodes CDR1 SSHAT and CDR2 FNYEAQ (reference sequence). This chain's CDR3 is CASSPTGLAGGLETQYF. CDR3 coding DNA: TGTGCTAGCAGCCCGACCGGGCTAGCGGGAGGGTTAGAGACCCAGTACTTC.

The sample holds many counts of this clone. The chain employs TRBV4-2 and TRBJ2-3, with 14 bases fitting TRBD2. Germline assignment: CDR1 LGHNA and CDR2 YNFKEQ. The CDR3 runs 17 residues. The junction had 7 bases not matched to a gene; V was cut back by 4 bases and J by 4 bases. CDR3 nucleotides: TGTGCCAGCAGCCCCCCAGGGACTAGCGGGAGAGCAGATACGCAGTATTTT. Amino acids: CASSPPGTSGRADTQYF.

Here the CDR3 DNA reads TGTGCCAGCAGCCCAGGGGGGACCGGGGGGTATCAGCCCCAGCATTTT. Amino acids: CASSPGGTGGYQPQHF. This chain joins TRBV7-9 and TRBJ1-5; 7 bases are shared with TRBD1. The CDR3 extends over 16 amino acids. The V gene's germline CDR1 is SEHNR and CDR2 FQNEAQ (reference sequence). J gave up 5 bases and V 5 bases, and 12 bases lay outside the gene matches.

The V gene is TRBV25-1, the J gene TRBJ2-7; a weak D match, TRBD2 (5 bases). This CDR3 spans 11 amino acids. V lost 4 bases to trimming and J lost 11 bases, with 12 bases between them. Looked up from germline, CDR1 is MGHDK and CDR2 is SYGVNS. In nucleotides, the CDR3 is TGTGCCAGCAGTGCCCCCCCGGAGGAGTACTTC. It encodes CASSAPPEEYF.

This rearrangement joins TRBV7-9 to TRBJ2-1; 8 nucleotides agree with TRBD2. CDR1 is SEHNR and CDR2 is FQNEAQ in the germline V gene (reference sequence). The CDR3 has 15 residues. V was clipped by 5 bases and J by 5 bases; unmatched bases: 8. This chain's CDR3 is CASSRRSGVHNEQFF. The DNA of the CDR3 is TGTGCCAGCAGCCGGCGTAGCGGGGTTCACAATGAGCAGTTCTTC.

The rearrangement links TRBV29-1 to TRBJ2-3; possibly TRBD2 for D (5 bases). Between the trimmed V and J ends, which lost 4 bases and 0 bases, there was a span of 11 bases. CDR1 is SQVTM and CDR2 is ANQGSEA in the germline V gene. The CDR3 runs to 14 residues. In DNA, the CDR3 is TGCAGCGTTGGCGCTAGCAGTAGCACAGATACGCAGTATTTT. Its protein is CSVGASSSTDTQYF.

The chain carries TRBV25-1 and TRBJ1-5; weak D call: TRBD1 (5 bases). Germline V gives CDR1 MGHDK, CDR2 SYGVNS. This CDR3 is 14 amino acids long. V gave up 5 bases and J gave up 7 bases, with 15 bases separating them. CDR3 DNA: TGTGCCAGCAGTTTGGGCGGACAAGGGCAGCCCCAGCATTTT. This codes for CASSLGGQGQPQHF.

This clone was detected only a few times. The CDR3 region has the DNA TGCGCCAGCAGCCCCCCGGGGGTGCACACAGATACGCAGTATTTT. Its protein is CASSPPGVHTDTQYF. The chain couples TRBV4-1 to TRBJ2-3, with D perhaps matching TRBD2 (6 bases). Germline CDR1 reads MGHRA; CDR2 reads YSYEKL. Trimming cost V 4 bases and J 2 bases, with 13 bases left between them. CDR3 size: 15 residues.

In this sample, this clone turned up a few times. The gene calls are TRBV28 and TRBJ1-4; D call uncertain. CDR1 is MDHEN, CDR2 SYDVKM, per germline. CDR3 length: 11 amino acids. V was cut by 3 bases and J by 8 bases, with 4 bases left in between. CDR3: CASSFVEKLFF. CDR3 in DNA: TGTGCCAGCAGTTTTGTAGAAAAACTGTTTTTT. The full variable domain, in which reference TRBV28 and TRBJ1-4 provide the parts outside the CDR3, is DVKVTQSSRYLVKRTGEKVFLECVQDMDHENMFWYRQDPGLGLRLIYFSYDVKMKEKGDIPEGYSVSREKKERFSLILESASTNQTSMYLCASSFVEKLFFGSGTQLSVL.

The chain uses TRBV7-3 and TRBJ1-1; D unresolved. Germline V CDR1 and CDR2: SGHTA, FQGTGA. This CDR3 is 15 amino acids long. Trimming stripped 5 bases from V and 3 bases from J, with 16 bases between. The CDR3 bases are TGTGCCAGCAGCCCCCACGGATCTTCTGACACTGAAGCTTTCTTT. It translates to CASSPHGSSDTEAFF.

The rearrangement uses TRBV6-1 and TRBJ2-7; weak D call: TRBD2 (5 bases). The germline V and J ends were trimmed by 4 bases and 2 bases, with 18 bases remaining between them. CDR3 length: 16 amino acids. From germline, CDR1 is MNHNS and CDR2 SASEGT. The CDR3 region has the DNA TGTGCCAGCAGTGCCTTTGGAGGCGTCGCGCCCTACGAGCAGTACTTC. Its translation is CASSAFGGVAPYEQYF.

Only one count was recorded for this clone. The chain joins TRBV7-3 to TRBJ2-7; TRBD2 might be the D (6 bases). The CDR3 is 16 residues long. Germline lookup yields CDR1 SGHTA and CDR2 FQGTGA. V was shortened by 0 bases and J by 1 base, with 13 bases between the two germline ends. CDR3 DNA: TGTGCCAGCAGCTTAACAGGATCTAGCGATTCCTACGAGCAGTACTTC. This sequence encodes CASSLTGSSDSYEQYF.

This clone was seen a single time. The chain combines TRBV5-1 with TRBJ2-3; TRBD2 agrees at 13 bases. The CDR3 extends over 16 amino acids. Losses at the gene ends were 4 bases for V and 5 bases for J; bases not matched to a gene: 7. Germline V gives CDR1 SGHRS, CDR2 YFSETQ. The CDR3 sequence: CASSPGLAGRLDTQYF. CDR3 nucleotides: TGCGCCAGCAGCCCGGGACTAGCGGGACGACTAGATACGCAGTATTTT.

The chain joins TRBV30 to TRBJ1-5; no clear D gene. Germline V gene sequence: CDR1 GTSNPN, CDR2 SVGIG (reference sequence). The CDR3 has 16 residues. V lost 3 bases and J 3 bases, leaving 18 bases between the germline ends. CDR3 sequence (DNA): TGTGCCTGGAGCTTCCCATGGGCGGGAGTCAATCAGCCCCAGCATTTT. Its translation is CAWSFPWAGVNQPQHF. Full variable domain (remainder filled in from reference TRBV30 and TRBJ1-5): SQTIHQWPATLVQPVGSPLSLECTVEGTSNPNLYWYRQAAGRGLQLLFYSVGIGQISSEVPQNLSASRPQDRQFILSSKKLLLSDSGFYLCAWSFPWAGVNQPQHFGDGTRLSIL.

The CDR3 DNA is TGCAGCGTCGGTCGGGGTTCCAATGAGCAGTTCTTC. Its translation: CSVGRGSNEQFF. This sequence joins TRBV29-1 and TRBJ2-1, with TRBD2 as a possible D gene (5 bases). Germline values: CDR1 SQVTM, CDR2 ANQGSEA. Trimming stripped 6 bases from V and 6 bases from J, with 12 bases between. The CDR3 is 12 residues long.

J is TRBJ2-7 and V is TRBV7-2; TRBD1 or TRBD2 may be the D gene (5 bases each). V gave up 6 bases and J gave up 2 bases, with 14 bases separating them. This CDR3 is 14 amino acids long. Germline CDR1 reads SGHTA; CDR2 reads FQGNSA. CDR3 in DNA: TGTGCCAGCAGGATGGGGACGGGCACCTACGAGCAGTACTTC. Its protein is CASRMGTGTYEQYF.

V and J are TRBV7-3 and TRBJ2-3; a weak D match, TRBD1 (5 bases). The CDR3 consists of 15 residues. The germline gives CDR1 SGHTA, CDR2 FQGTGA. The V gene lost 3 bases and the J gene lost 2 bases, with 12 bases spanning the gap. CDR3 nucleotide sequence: TGTGCCAGCAGCTTTCAGACAGATACCACAGATACGCAGTATTTT. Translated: CASSFQTDTTDTQYF.

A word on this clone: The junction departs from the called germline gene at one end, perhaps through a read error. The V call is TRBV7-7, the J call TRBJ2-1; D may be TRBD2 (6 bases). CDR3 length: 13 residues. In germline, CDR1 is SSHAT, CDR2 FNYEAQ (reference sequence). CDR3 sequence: CASSREPGDEQFF. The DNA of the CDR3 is TGTGCTAGCAGCAGGGAGCCGGGGGATGAGCAGTTCTTC.